The 15 T cell receptor beta chains listed next were all sequenced from one sample in a study of CD8 T cells in ankylosing spondylitis (dated by TCRdb to the late 2010s). The library came from 5' RACE. TCRdb names Illumina HiSeq 2500 as the instrument used. The public reads were reprocessed in TCRdb via fastp at Q25 and MiXCR, keeping in-frame beta chains. Rows with one shared CDR3 protein collapse into an entry with the most common genes and DNA. The table for this sample lists under 150,000 distinct CDR3 sequences; about a tenth of them were counted only once. About 3.6% of the sample lies in the top ten. Sequenced input: blood, either unsorted or a sorted T cell fraction (not recorded which). Receptor source: a male donor with ankylosing spondylitis or in good health (not recorded which).

This clonotype occurred many times. This CDR3 is CASSLGGAGTGELFF. In DNA form, the CDR3 reads TGCGCCAGCAGCTTAGGGGGAGCCGGCACCGGGGAGCTGTTTTTT. The chain joins TRBV5-1 to TRBJ2-2, with TRBD1 as a possible D gene (6 bases). This CDR3 is 15 amino acids long. Germline loops: CDR1 SGHRS, CDR2 YFSETQ. The V end was cut by 2 bases, the J end by 4 bases, with 12 bases between.

The V and J genes are TRBV27 and TRBJ2-7; D might be TRBD1 (6 bases). The germline V gene has CDR1 MNHEY and CDR2 SMNVEV (reference sequence). V lost 4 bases to trimming and J lost 9 bases, with 22 bases between them. The CDR3 consists of 15 residues. The CDR3 loop reads CASSSPGQTKRGQYF. Here the CDR3 DNA reads TGTGCCAGCAGTTCCCCGGGACAAACTAAACGGGGGCAGTACTTC.

This clonotype was picked up many times. This chain uses TRBV5-1 with TRBJ2-3, with 9 bases that match TRBD2. This CDR3 is 16 amino acids long. Germline V gene data show CDR1 as SGHRS and CDR2 as YFSETQ. The V segment lost 0 bases and the J segment 0 bases; nucleotides outside the gene matches: 2. CDR3 in amino acids: CASSLASGKSTDTQYF. CDR3 bases: TGCGCCAGCAGCTTGGCTAGCGGGAAGAGCACAGATACGCAGTATTTT.

This clonotype was observed many times. The chain joins TRBV2 to TRBJ2-2, with TRBD2 identical over 10 bases. The V gene end was trimmed by 6 bases and the J gene end by 7 bases; junction bases not matched to a gene: 5. The CDR3 extends over 14 amino acids. CDR1 is SNHLY, CDR2 FYNNEI, per germline. DNA of the CDR3: TGTGCCAGCAGGGCTAGCGGGAGCATCGGGGAGCTGTTTTTT. It codes for CASRASGSIGELFF.

In this sample, this clonotype turned up a few times. This chain links TRBV7-2 with TRBJ2-1; D might be TRBD2 (6 bases). CDR3 length: 11 residues. Trimming pared 4 bases from V and 12 bases from J, leaving 10 bases between. CDR1 SGHTA and CDR2 FQGNSA come from the germline V gene. CDR3 residues: CASSSLGGQFF. CDR3 coding DNA: TGTGCCAGCAGCTCCCTCGGGGGGCAGTTCTTC.

The V call is TRBV11-2, the J call TRBJ2-3; 10 bases fit TRBD2. J gave up 7 bases and V 3 bases, and 10 bases lay outside the gene matches. CDR1 SGHAT and CDR2 FQNNGV come from the germline V gene. This CDR3 contains 16 residues. Here the CDR3 reads CASSLWGLAGVNTQYF. CDR3 coding DNA: TGTGCCAGCAGCTTGTGGGGGCTAGCGGGAGTAAATACGCAGTATTTT.

The chain links TRBV6-1 to TRBJ2-3; 7 nucleotides line up with TRBD1. V gave up 7 bases and J gave up 4 bases; unmatched junction bases: 5. The V gene's germline CDR1 is MNHNS and CDR2 SASEGT. The CDR3 consists of 13 residues. In DNA, the CDR3 is TGTGCCAGCACGAGGGGGCAGGCAGATACGCAGTATTTT. Translating it yields CASTRGQADTQYF.

There are a few counts of this clonotype. The chain combines TRBV5-1 with TRBJ2-5; D not resolved. V lost 4 bases to trimming and J lost 4 bases, with 32 bases between them. This CDR3 region has 20 residues. Germline CDR1 and CDR2: SGHRS and YFSETQ. Written as DNA, the CDR3 is TGCGCCAGCAGCCGTAAAAAAAGTTCCGACACGGGCGTATTTCCAGAGACCCAGTACTTC. It yields the protein CASSRKKSSDTGVFPETQYF.

This clonotype was seen a handful of times. This chain links TRBV18 with TRBJ2-3, with TRBD2 matching 14 bases. Germline CDR1 is KGHSH and CDR2 is LQKENI. The CDR3 loop spans 15 amino acids. The J segment lost 5 bases and the V segment lost 3 bases, leaving 1 base of the junction unmatched. CDR3 protein: CASSPGTSGRDTQYF. The CDR3 DNA reads TGTGCCAGCTCACCCGGGACTAGCGGGAGAGATACGCAGTATTTT.

This clonotype was seen ten or more times. The rearrangement links TRBV7-2 to TRBJ2-7; 8 positions agree with TRBD1. This CDR3 is 16 amino acids long. With 5 bases clipped from V and 0 bases from J, the junction kept 9 bases outside the gene matches. Germline V lookup: CDR1 SGHTA, CDR2 FQGNSA. The CDR3 DNA is TGTGCCAGCAGCCCTCGGACAGGGAAGAGCTCCTACGAGCAGTACTTC. Translation: CASSPRTGKSSYEQYF.

The chain carries TRBV5-1 and TRBJ2-1; 9 bases are shared with TRBD2. V lost 0 bases to trimming and J lost 4 bases; unmatched junction nucleotides: 5. CDR1 is SGHRS and CDR2 is YFSETQ in the germline V gene. The CDR3 spans 16 residues. The CDR3 loop is CASSLVAGAPYNEQFF. For the CDR3, the DNA is TGCGCCAGCAGCTTGGTAGCGGGAGCCCCTTACAATGAGCAGTTCTTC.

The CDR3 loop reads CASSRAHVTSGTSYEQYF. DNA for the CDR3: TGTGCCAGCAGCCGCGCCCACGTGACTAGCGGGACTTCCTACGAGCAGTACTTC. This sequence joins TRBV7-8 and TRBJ2-7, with 11 bases aligning to TRBD2. V was clipped by 5 bases and J by 1 base; unmatched bases: 13. The CDR3 runs 18 residues. Germline V lookup: CDR1 SGHVS, CDR2 FQNEAQ. The variable domain in full, with the rest retrieved from reference TRBV7-8 and TRBJ2-7, is GAGVSQSPRYKVAKRGQDVALRCDPISGHVSLFWYQQALGQGPEFLTYFQNEAQLDKSGLPSDRFFAERPEGSVSTLKIQRTQQEDSAVYLCASSRAHVTSGTSYEQYFGPGTRLTVT.

V is TRBV7-2 and J is TRBJ2-1, with 12 bases fitting TRBD2. CDR3 size: 15 residues. Germline lookup yields CDR1 SGHTA and CDR2 FQGNSA. V gave up 5 bases and J gave up 7 bases; unmatched junction bases: 6. The CDR3 DNA follows: TGTGCCAGCAGCCAAACTAGCGGGAGGCAAAATGAGCAGTTCTTC. Residues: CASSQTSGRQNEQFF. Complete variable domain (other parts from reference TRBV7-2 and TRBJ2-1): GAGVSQSPSNKVTEKGKDVELRCDPISGHTALYWYRQSLGQGLEFLIYFQGNSAPDKSGLPSDRFSAERTGGSVSTLTIQRTQQEDSAVYLCASSQTSGRQNEQFFGPGTRLTVL.

This clonotype was counted a few times. The genes are TRBV11-2 and TRBJ2-2; 8 bases align to TRBD2. Germline loops: CDR1 SGHAT, CDR2 FQNNGV. V lost 3 bases, J lost 5 bases, and 2 bases stayed unmatched. This CDR3 is built from 14 residues. The DNA of the CDR3 is TGTGCCAGCAGCTTGGGACTAGTTACCGGGGAGCTGTTTTTT. Translated: CASSLGLVTGELFF.

The table lists this clonotype with many counts. The chain combines TRBV9 with TRBJ2-3; 8 bases line up with TRBD2. The CDR3 contains 14 residues. The germline gives CDR1 SGDLS, CDR2 YYNGEE. The V segment lost 4 bases and the J segment 3 bases; nucleotides outside the gene matches: 4. Written as DNA, the CDR3 is TGTGCCAGCAGCCCAGGGACTAGAACAGATACGCAGTATTTT. Amino acids: CASSPGTRTDTQYF.